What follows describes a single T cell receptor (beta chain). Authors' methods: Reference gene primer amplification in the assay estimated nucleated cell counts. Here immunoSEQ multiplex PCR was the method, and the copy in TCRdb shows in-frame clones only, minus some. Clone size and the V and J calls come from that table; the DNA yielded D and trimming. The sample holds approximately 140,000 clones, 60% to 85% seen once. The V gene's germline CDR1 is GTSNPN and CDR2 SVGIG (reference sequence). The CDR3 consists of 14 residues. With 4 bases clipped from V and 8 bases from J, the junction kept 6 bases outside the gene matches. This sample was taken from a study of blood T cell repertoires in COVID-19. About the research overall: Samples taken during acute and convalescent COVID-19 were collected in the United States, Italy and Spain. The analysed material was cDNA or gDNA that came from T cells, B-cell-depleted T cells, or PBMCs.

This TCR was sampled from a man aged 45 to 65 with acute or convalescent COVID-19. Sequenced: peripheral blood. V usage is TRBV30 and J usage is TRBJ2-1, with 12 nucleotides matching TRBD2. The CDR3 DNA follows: TGTGCCTGGACCCCTAGCGGGGGGGCCGATGAGCAGTTCTTC. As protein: CAWTPSGGADEQFF.